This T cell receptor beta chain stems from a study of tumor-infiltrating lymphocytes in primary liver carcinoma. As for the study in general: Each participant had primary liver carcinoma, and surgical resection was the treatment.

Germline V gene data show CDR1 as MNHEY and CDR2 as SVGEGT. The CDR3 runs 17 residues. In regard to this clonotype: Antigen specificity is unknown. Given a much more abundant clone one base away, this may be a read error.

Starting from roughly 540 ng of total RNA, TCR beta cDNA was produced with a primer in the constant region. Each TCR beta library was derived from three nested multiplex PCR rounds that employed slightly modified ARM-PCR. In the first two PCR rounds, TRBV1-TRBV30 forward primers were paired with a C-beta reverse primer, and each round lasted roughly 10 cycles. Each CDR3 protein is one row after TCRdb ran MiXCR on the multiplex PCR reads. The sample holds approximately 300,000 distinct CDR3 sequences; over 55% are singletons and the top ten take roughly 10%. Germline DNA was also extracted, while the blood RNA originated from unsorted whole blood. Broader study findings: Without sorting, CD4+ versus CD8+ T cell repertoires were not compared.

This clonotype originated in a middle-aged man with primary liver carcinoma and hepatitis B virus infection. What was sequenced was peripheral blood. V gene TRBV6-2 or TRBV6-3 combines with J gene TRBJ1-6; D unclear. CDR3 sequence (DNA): TGTGCCAGCAGTTACTCGGCAGGAACTGGCTATAATTCATCCCTCCACTTT. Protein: CASSYSAGTGYNSSLHF.